A selection of T cell receptor beta chains follows, all from one sample in a study of PD-L1 blockade in urothelial cancer. Repertoires were generated with immunoSEQ multiplex PCR, while TCRdb's copy carries only in-frame clones and drops some. There are about 87,000 clones in the sample; around 89% occur only once, and over 0.95% lies in the top ten. The sample in question was PBMCs, obtained around atezolizumab (anti-PD-L1) treatment. These receptors were obtained from a woman older than 75 with urothelial cancer. Both conserved end residues are part of each CDR3. The D gene is left open where the match is weak. The size entry is marked missing in some rows and otherwise reads once, few, many or a size class.

D gene,clone size,V gene,J gene,CDR3 protein,CDR3 DNA
TRBD2,.,TRBV6-1,TRBJ2-1,CASRRTSGSYNEQFF,TGTGCCAGCAGACGGACTAGCGGGAGTTACAATGAGCAGTTCTTC
.,once,TRBV19,TRBJ1-2,CASTLLGEGWGYTF,TGTGCCAGTACCCTGTTAGGGGAAGGCTGGGGCTACACCTTC
TRBD1,.,TRBV5-1,TRBJ1-4,CASSPGQGIATNEKLFF,TGCGCCAGCAGCCCTGGACAGGGGATTGCAACTAATGAAAAACTGTTTTTT
TRBD1,.,TRBV19,TRBJ1-1,CASRIGTGVTEAFF,TGTGCCAGTAGAATCGGGACAGGGGTGACTGAAGCTTTCTTT
TRBD1,.,TRBV28,TRBJ1-1,CATLLAGGVPEAFF,TGTGCCACCCTTCTCGCAGGGGGTGTACCTGAAGCTTTCTTT
TRBD2,.,TRBV5-4,TRBJ2-1,CASSLGLAGVGNEQFF,TGTGCCAGCAGCTTGGGACTAGCGGGAGTTGGCAATGAGCAGTTCTTC
.,once,TRBV9,TRBJ1-3,CASSLTGYSGNTIYF,TGTGCCAGCAGCTTGACAGGCTACTCTGGAAACACCATATATTTT
.,.,TRBV5-4,TRBJ1-2,CASTEGRQANYGYTF,TGTGCCAGCACAGAAGGCCGCCAGGCTAACTATGGCTACACCTTC
TRBD1,.,TRBV10-2,TRBJ1-2,CASNGQGATYYGYTF,TGCGCCAGCAATGGACAGGGGGCGACTTACTATGGCTACACCTTC
.,.,TRBV28,TRBJ1-5,CASREGGINQPQHF,TGTGCCAGCAGGGAGGGAGGTATCAATCAGCCCCAGCATTTT
.,.,TRBV7-2,TRBJ1-1,CASSLELAGAGTEAFF,TGTGCCAGCAGCTTAGAGTTAGCGGGGGCTGGCACTGAAGCTTTCTTT
.,.,TRBV27,TRBJ2-2,CASSLYASARFVF,TGTGCCAGCAGTTTATACGCTAGCGCCCGGTTTGTGTTT
.,.,TRBV5-4,TRBJ2-7,CASSQNQGTTYEQYF,TGTGCCAGCAGCCAAAACCAGGGCACCACCTACGAGCAGTACTTC
TRBD1,.,TRBV29-1,TRBJ2-7,CSARQGSGSYEQYF,TGCAGCGCCCGACAGGGCTCGGGATCCTACGAGCAGTACTTC
.,once,TRBV28,TRBJ2-7,CASSPKPQAGLGEQYF,TGTGCCAGCAGTCCCAAACCCCAAGCAGGGTTGGGAGAGCAGTACTTC
TRBD2,.,TRBV27,TRBJ2-1,CASSPGGNEQFF,TGTGCCAGCAGTCCGGGAGGGAATGAGCAGTTCTTC
.,once,TRBV6-5,TRBJ2-3,CASKAGSTDTQYF,TGTGCCAGCAAGGCGGGAAGTACAGATACGCAGTATTTT
TRBD2,.,TRBV2,TRBJ2-7,CASSLGGTDYEQYF,TGTGCCAGCAGTTTGGGGGGGACGGACTACGAGCAGTACTTC
.,once,TRBV15,TRBJ1-1,CATSREPSQAAEAFF,TGTGCCACCAGCAGAGAGCCATCGCAAGCTGCTGAAGCTTTCTTT
TRBD2,.,TRBV5-6,TRBJ2-1,CASSSGTSGTNEQFF,TGTGCCAGCAGCTCCGGGACTAGCGGGACTAATGAGCAGTTCTTC
TRBD1,.,TRBV27,TRBJ2-7,CASSLGQGRPNHYEQYF,TGTGCCAGCAGTTTGGGACAGGGACGACCTAACCACTACGAGCAGTACTTC
TRBD1,.,TRBV5-4,TRBJ2-3,CASSQTGTGADTQYF,TGTGCCAGCAGCCAAACAGGGACAGGGGCAGATACGCAGTATTTT
.,.,TRBV19,TRBJ1-2,CASSTGYVGYTF,TGTGCCAGTAGTACGGGGTACGTTGGCTACACCTTC
.,once,TRBV29-1,TRBJ1-2,CSVMDTRYGYTF,TGCAGCGTTATGGACACCCGCTATGGCTACACCTTC
.,.,TRBV5-1,TRBJ2-2,CASSLLASDYGELFF,TGCGCCAGCAGCTTGTTGGCTAGCGATTACGGGGAGCTGTTTTTT
TRBD2,.,TRBV7-9,TRBJ2-3,CASSFRREGPTDTQYF,TGTGCCAGCAGCTTTAGGCGGGAGGGCCCGACAGATACGCAGTATTTT
.,.,TRBV7-2,TRBJ2-7,CASSLRDLGPGEQYF,TGTGCCAGCAGCCTCCGGGACTTGGGGCCCGGAGAGCAGTACTTC
.,.,TRBV6-4,TRBJ2-2,CASSEQVNTGELFF,TGTGCCAGCAGTGAACAGGTCAACACCGGGGAGCTGTTTTTT
.,.,TRBV7-2,TRBJ2-7,CASSLAQGTSYEQYF,TGTGCCAGCAGCTTAGCGCAGGGGACCTCCTACGAGCAGTACTTC
.,.,TRBV5-1,TRBJ2-2,CASSPRGAPGELFF,TGCGCCAGCAGCCCCCGGGGGGCGCCCGGGGAGCTGTTTTTT
.,few,TRBV21-1,TRBJ1-5,CASSNRTGYSNQPQHF,TGTGCCAGCAGCAATCGGACAGGTTATAGCAATCAGCCCCAGCATTTT
TRBD2,once,TRBV5-1,TRBJ2-1,CASSLAGRGGDEQFF,TGCGCCAGCAGCTTGGCCGGTCGGGGAGGGGATGAGCAGTTCTTC
TRBD1,.,TRBV15,TRBJ1-2,CATSRPGTGMGGYTF,TGTGCCACCAGCCGTCCCGGGACAGGGATGGGGGGCTACACCTTC
.,.,TRBV19,TRBJ1-3,CASSPDIGNTIYF,TGTGCCAGTAGCCCGGACATCGGAAACACCATATATTTT
.,once,TRBV6-1,TRBJ2-7,CASQPLTSSPYEQYF,TGTGCCAGCCAGCCTCTAACTAGTTCCCCCTACGAGCAGTACTTC
TRBD1,.,TRBV2,TRBJ2-7,CASSDGRGWGEQYF,TGTGCCAGCAGTGACGGCAGGGGGTGGGGGGAGCAGTACTTC
.,.,TRBV5-5,TRBJ1-5,CASSLGHLDSNQPQHF,TGTGCCAGCAGCTTGGGACACCTTGATAGCAATCAGCCCCAGCATTTT